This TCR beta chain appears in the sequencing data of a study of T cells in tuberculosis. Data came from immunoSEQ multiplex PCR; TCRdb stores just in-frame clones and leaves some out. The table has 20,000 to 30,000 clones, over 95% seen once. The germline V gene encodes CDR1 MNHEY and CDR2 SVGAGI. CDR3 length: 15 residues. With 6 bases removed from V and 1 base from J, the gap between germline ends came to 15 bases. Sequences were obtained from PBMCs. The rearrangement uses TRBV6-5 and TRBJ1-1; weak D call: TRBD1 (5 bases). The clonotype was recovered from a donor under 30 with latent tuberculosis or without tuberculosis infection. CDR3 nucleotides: TGTGCCAGCAGCCGAAGGGGATTGACGAACACTGAAGCTTTCTTT. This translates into CASSRRGLTNTEAFF.